This T cell receptor beta chain emerged from a study of T cell responses to AZD1222 COVID-19 vaccine. TCRdb's table, derived via immunoSEQ multiplex PCR, lists solely in-frame clones and lacks some. The top ten clones hold 6% to 8% of a sample with around 180,000 clones, approximately 92% of them seen once. The sequence came from an adult in good health. Sequencing was performed on peripheral blood, taken on day 0 of AZD1222 vaccination.

Here the CDR3 reads CATSRDRGEWTNEKLFF. DNA for the CDR3: TGTGCCACCTCTAGGGACAGGGGGGAGTGGACTAATGAAAAACTGTTTTTT. The V and J genes are TRBV15 and TRBJ1-4; 11 bases are a match to TRBD1. The CDR3 extends over 17 amino acids. Unmatched junction bases numbered 10, after V lost 8 bases and J lost 2 bases. Per germline, CDR1 LNHNV and CDR2 YYDKDF (reference sequence).